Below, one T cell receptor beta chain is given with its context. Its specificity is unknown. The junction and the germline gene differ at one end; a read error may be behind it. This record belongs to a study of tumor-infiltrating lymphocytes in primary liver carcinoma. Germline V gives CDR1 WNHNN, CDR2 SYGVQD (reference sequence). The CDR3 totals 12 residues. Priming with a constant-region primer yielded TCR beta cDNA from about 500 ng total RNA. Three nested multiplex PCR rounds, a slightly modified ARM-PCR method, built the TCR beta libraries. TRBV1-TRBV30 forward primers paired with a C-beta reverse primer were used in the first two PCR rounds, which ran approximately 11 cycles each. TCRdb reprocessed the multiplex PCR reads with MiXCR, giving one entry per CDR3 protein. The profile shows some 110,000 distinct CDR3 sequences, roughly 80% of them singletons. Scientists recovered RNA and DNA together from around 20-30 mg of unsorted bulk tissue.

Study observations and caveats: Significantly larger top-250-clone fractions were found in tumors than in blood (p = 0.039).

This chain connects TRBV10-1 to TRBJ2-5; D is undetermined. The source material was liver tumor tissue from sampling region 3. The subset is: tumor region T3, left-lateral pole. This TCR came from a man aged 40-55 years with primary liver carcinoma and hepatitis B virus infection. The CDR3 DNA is TGCGCCAGCGGGAATGAAAAAGAGACCCAGTATTTC. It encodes CASGNEKETQYF.